The 30 T cell receptor beta chains reported below all come from one sample, sequenced in a study of shared clonotypes between healthy human individuals. It was CD45RO-negative cells, positively selected for CCR7, that made up naive CD8 cells, with terminally differentiated effector memory CD45RA+ cells excluded. Libraries were prepared by immunoSEQ multiplex PCR; TCRdb keeps only in-frame clonotypes and omits some of them. The data show about 2.1 million clones, roughly 95% seen once. Sequencing was done on a sample of naive CD8+ T cells from PBMCs. The origin of the receptors is a man between 18 and 35 years old in good health. Some clones in this sample may be carry-over from other donors' samples.

The CDR3 here is CATSRYLEGRIEQFF. In DNA form, the CDR3 reads TGTGCCACCAGCAGATACCTGGAGGGGCGTATTGAGCAGTTCTTC. The gene calls are TRBV15 and TRBJ2-1, with D perhaps matching TRBD2 (6 bases). This CDR3 has 15 amino acids. Germline CDR1 is LNHNV and CDR2 is YYDKDF (reference sequence). V was shortened by 2 bases and J by 9 bases, with 17 bases between the two germline ends.

Turning to this clone: This CDR3 is also generated by other DNA sequences in the sample. J is TRBJ2-2 and V is TRBV27, with D uncertain. V lost 1 base to trimming and J lost 2 bases, with 5 bases between them. Per the germline V gene, CDR1 is MNHEY and CDR2 is SMNVEV (reference sequence). This CDR3 has 14 amino acids. The CDR3, as DNA: TGTGCCAGCAGTTTATACCGAAACACCGGGGAGCTGTTTTTT. Protein: CASSLYRNTGELFF.

This chain uses TRBV27 with TRBJ1-1; 8 bases fit TRBD1. V lost 5 bases and J lost 4; bases outside the gene matches: 9. The germline CDR1 and CDR2 sequences are MNHEY and SMNVEV (reference sequence). The CDR3 runs to 15 residues. CDR3 sequence reads: CASSLRTGWGTEAFF. In nucleotides, the CDR3 is TGTGCCAGCAGTCTTCGGACAGGGTGGGGCACTGAAGCTTTCTTT.

The rearrangement uses TRBV18 and TRBJ2-2; D ambiguous. The CDR3 spans 11 residues. Germline V gene data show CDR1 as KGHSH and CDR2 as LQKENI. Trimming removed 6 bases from V and 4 bases from J, with 3 bases in between. The CDR3 DNA follows: TGTGCCAGCTCGGGCACCGGGGAGCTGTTTTTT. It encodes CASSGTGELFF. Supplemented by reference TRBV18 and TRBJ2-2, the full variable domain reads NAGVMQNPRHLVRRRGQEARLRCSPMKGHSHVYWYRQLPEEGLKFMVYLQKENIIDESGMPKERFSAEFPKEGPSILRIQQVVRGDSAAYFCASSGTGELFFGEGSRLTVL.

The chain is built from TRBV4-2 and TRBJ2-7, with D perhaps TRBD2 (6 bases). Between the trimmed V and J ends, which lost 6 bases and 2 bases, there was a span of 20 bases. There are 16 residues in the CDR3. Germline-derived CDR1 and CDR2 are LGHNA and YNFKEQ. The CDR3 DNA reads as TGTGCCAGCAGTACTGGAGCCGGGACTCTTGCCTACGAGCAGTACTTC. Translating it yields CASSTGAGTLAYEQYF.

The chain employs TRBV9 and TRBJ1-2; no firm D call. Trimming pared 0 bases from V and 3 bases from J, leaving 12 bases between. The CDR3 sequence is 15 residues long. The V gene's germline CDR1 is SGDLS and CDR2 YYNGEE. The chain's CDR3 is CASSVGWIGDYGYTF. The CDR3 region has the DNA TGTGCCAGCAGCGTAGGGTGGATAGGCGACTATGGCTACACCTTC.

This chain links TRBV28 with TRBJ2-7; TRBD2 might be the D (7 bases). V was cut by 5 bases and J by 3 bases, with 23 bases left in between. This CDR3 has 17 amino acids. Germline values: CDR1 MDHEN, CDR2 SYDVKM. The CDR3 sequence is CASSPPGGGGRDYEQYF. The CDR3 DNA follows: TGTGCCAGCAGTCCACCCGGCGGGGGCGGGAGAGACTACGAGCAGTACTTC.

The CDR3 protein is CASSPRLRTPYQETQYF. The CDR3 bases are TGTGCCAGCAGCCCCCGCCTTCGGACACCTTATCAAGAGACCCAGTACTTC. The chain carries TRBV7-9 and TRBJ2-5; a possible D gene is TRBD1 (5 bases). Trimming removed 5 bases at V and 2 bases at J, with 21 bases between. CDR1 SEHNR and CDR2 FQNEAQ come from the germline V gene (reference sequence). The CDR3 is 17 amino acids.

J is TRBJ2-7 and V is TRBV27; 7 positions agree with TRBD1. Looked up from germline, CDR1 is MNHEY and CDR2 is SMNVEV (reference sequence). V shed 0 bases and J 4 bases; nucleotides not matched to a gene: 9. The CDR3 is 16 amino acids. CDR3 protein: CASSLSRGTALYEQYF. DNA of the CDR3: TGTGCCAGCAGTTTATCGCGTGGGACAGCCTTATACGAGCAGTACTTC.

V gene TRBV29-1 combines with J gene TRBJ1-2, with D uncertain. The CDR3 length is 15 residues. Germline values: CDR1 SQVTM, CDR2 ANQGSEA. V gave up 6 bases and J gave up 0 bases, with 17 bases separating them. The CDR3 here is CSVADAQRANYGYTF. In nucleotides, the CDR3 is TGCAGCGTAGCCGACGCGCAGAGAGCTAACTATGGCTACACCTTC.

V is TRBV6-6 and J is TRBJ2-7; 13 bases are shared with TRBD2. V was pared by 6 bases and J by 5 bases, with 7 bases of the junction left unmatched. The CDR3 is 15 residues long. Germline V gene data show CDR1 as MNHNY and CDR2 as SVGAGI (reference sequence). DNA of the CDR3: TGTGCCAGCAGCGCACTAGCGGGAGGGCCTAACGAGCAGTACTTC. Translation gives CASSALAGGPNEQYF.

DNA of the CDR3: TGTGCCAGCAGCCAGGACAGTCAAGCTAACTATGGCTACACCTTC. It codes for CASSQDSQANYGYTF. The chain has TRBV7-9 and TRBJ1-2; D may be TRBD1 (6 bases). The germline V gene encodes CDR1 SEHNR and CDR2 FQNEAQ (reference sequence). CDR3 length: 15 residues. V was trimmed by 5 bases and J by 0 bases, leaving 13 bases between them. Using reference TRBV7-9 and TRBJ1-2 for the parts outside the CDR3, the full variable domain is DTGVSQNPRHKITKRGQNVTFRCDPISEHNRLYWYRQTLGQGPEFLTYFQNEAQLEKSRLLSDRFSAERPKGSFSTLEIQRTEQGDSAMYLCASSQDSQANYGYTFGSGTRLTVV.

This clone was observed a handful of times. J is TRBJ1-1 and V is TRBV28, with 8 bases fitting TRBD1. Trimming cost V 8 bases and J 4 bases; bases outside gene matches: 6. This CDR3 is 13 amino acids long. Germline CDR1 and CDR2: MDHEN and SYDVKM. CDR3 sequence (DNA): TGTGCCAGCGGGTACAGGGGGGCCACTGAAGCTTTCTTT. Translation gives CASGYRGATEAFF. Looking up the rest from reference TRBV28 and TRBJ1-1 gives the full variable domain: DVKVTQSSRYLVKRTGEKVFLECVQDMDHENMFWYRQDPGLGLRLIYFSYDVKMKEKGDIPEGYSVSREKKERFSLILESASTNQTSMYLCASGYRGATEAFFGQGTRLTVV.

The chain carries TRBV29-1 and TRBJ2-7; D gene uncertain. The V and J ends lost 0 bases and 3 bases respectively, with 3 bases between them. Germline loops: CDR1 SQVTM, CDR2 ANQGSEA. This CDR3 is 11 amino acids long. The CDR3 reads CSVEDFYEQYF. The CDR3 DNA follows: TGCAGCGTTGAAGATTTCTACGAGCAGTACTTC.

On this clone itself: This CDR3 is also generated by other DNA sequences in the sample. The chain joins TRBV27 to TRBJ2-7; D is unresolved. Germline V gene sequence: CDR1 MNHEY, CDR2 SMNVEV (reference sequence). With 5 bases removed from V and 4 bases from J, the gap between germline ends came to 9 bases. The CDR3 runs 12 residues. CDR3 protein: CASSPSRYEQYF. DNA for the CDR3: TGTGCCAGCAGTCCCTCGAGATACGAGCAGTACTTC.

This CDR3 reads CASSSPPHRYSNQPQHF. The CDR3 DNA is TGTGCCAGCAGTTCCCCCCCTCACAGATATAGCAATCAGCCCCAGCATTTT. The gene calls are TRBV28 and TRBJ1-5; D not resolved. Germline V lookup: CDR1 MDHEN, CDR2 SYDVKM. The CDR3 length is 17 residues. V was clipped by 4 bases and J by 0 bases, with 16 bases between them.

This chain links TRBV5-6 with TRBJ2-7; a weak D match, TRBD1 (6 bases). V gave up 3 bases and J gave up 3 bases, with 13 bases separating them. The CDR3 is made up of 14 amino acids. CDR1 is SGHDT, CDR2 YYEEEE, per germline. The CDR3 sequence: CASSSDRLLYEQYF. The CDR3, as DNA: TGTGCCAGCAGCTCTGACAGGTTACTCTACGAGCAGTACTTC.

This CDR3 reads CASSSSLGTLNYGYTF. The CDR3 DNA sequence: TGTGCCAGCAGTTCATCTCTCGGGACACTGAACTATGGCTACACCTTC. The chain recombines TRBV28 with TRBJ1-2; D is perhaps TRBD1 (6 bases). Trimming stripped 4 bases from V and 2 bases from J, with 17 bases between. CDR1 and CDR2 from the germline V gene are MDHEN and SYDVKM. This CDR3 spans 16 amino acids.

The chain employs TRBV9 and TRBJ2-7; TRBD1 aligns across 7 bases. The ends lost 3 bases at V and 6 bases at J; junction bases unmatched: 9. This CDR3 is built from 14 residues. Looked up from germline, CDR1 is SGDLS and CDR2 is YYNGEE. This CDR3 reads CASSAGQNPLEQYF. The CDR3 bases are TGTGCCAGCAGCGCGGGACAGAACCCCCTCGAGCAGTACTTC.

The chain has TRBV19 and TRBJ2-7; 8 bases are shared with TRBD1. Germline assignment: CDR1 LNHDA and CDR2 SQIVND (reference sequence). This CDR3 is 13 amino acids long. V gave up 3 bases and J gave up 6 bases; unmatched junction bases: 4. The CDR3, as DNA: TGTGCCAGTAGTATTATCACAGGGGGCGAGCAGTACTTC. Translation: CASSIITGGEQYF.

The chain employs TRBV27 and TRBJ2-2; possible D gene TRBD2, 5 bases. V lost 5 bases to trimming and J lost 6 bases, with 13 bases between them. CDR1 is MNHEY and CDR2 is SMNVEV in the germline V gene (reference sequence). The CDR3 is 14 residues long. In nucleotides, the CDR3 is TGTGCCAGCAGTCCCCTCCTAGCACCCGGGGAGCTGTTTTTT. Amino acids: CASSPLLAPGELFF.

The sample holds one count of this clone. The sample carries other DNA sequences with the same CDR3. The chain uses TRBV27 and TRBJ2-2, with D unresolved. The CDR3 totals 13 residues. V lost 3 bases, J lost 3 bases, and 5 bases lay in between. The germline V gene has CDR1 MNHEY and CDR2 SMNVEV (reference sequence). CDR3: CASSLGHTGELFF. CDR3 sequence (DNA): TGTGCCAGCAGTTTGGGCCACACCGGGGAGCTGTTTTTT.

CDR3 nucleotide sequence: TGTGCCAGCAGTCCCCTAGCGGGAGGTCACAATTATGAGCAGTTCTTC. Encoded protein: CASSPLAGGHNYEQFF. The chain employs TRBV27 and TRBJ2-1; 11 bases fit TRBD2. After removal of 5 bases from V and 8 bases from J, the junction contained 11 bases not matched to a gene. In germline, CDR1 is MNHEY, CDR2 SMNVEV (reference sequence). The length of the CDR3 is 16 residues.

The rearrangement links TRBV9 to TRBJ2-1; possible D gene TRBD2, 6 bases. Trimming pared 4 bases from V and 6 bases from J, leaving 20 bases between. CDR3 length equals 16 residues. Germline V gene data show CDR1 as SGDLS and CDR2 as YYNGEE. The CDR3 nucleotides are TGTGCCAGCAGCCCTAAGCCCCCTCTAGCGTTCAATGAGCAGTTCTTC. As protein: CASSPKPPLAFNEQFF.

The chain is built from TRBV29-1 and TRBJ2-1; D gene ambiguous. V was trimmed by 6 bases and J by 2 bases, leaving 14 bases between them. The CDR3 totals 14 residues. CDR1 is SQVTM, CDR2 ANQGSEA, per germline. The CDR3 region is CSVGRRHAYNEQFF. CDR3 nucleotides: TGCAGCGTAGGCAGACGGCACGCCTACAATGAGCAGTTCTTC.

For this clone: This sample includes further DNA sequences coding for the same CDR3. J is TRBJ2-5 and V is TRBV7-9; 7 bases align to TRBD2. After removal of 1 base from V and 5 bases from J, the junction contained 4 bases not matched to a gene. The CDR3 contains 14 residues. The germline V gene encodes CDR1 SEHNR and CDR2 FQNEAQ (reference sequence). In nucleotides, the CDR3 is TGTGCCAGCAGCTTAGGGGGACTACGGGAGACCCAGTACTTC. This codes for CASSLGGLRETQYF.

The chain uses TRBV5-1 and TRBJ2-1, with 12 bases aligning to TRBD2. This CDR3 contains 15 residues. The germline V gene has CDR1 SGHRS and CDR2 YFSETQ. V lost 0 bases and J lost 6; bases outside the gene matches: 1. CDR3 sequence reads: CASSLAGLAGNEQFF. The CDR3 nucleotides read TGCGCCAGCAGCTTGGCGGGACTAGCGGGCAATGAGCAGTTCTTC.

This clone was detected only once. V usage is TRBV19 and J usage is TRBJ1-5; D gene uncertain. The germline CDR1 and CDR2 sequences are LNHDA and SQIVND (reference sequence). V was pared by 7 bases and J by 8 bases, with 12 bases between. The CDR3 covers 12 residues. The chain's CDR3 is CASIKVGEPQHF. The CDR3, as DNA: TGTGCCAGTATCAAGGTCGGGGAGCCCCAGCATTTT. The full variable domain, completed using reference TRBV19 and TRBJ1-5, is DGGITQSPKYLFRKEGQNVTLSCEQNLNHDAMYWYRQDPGQGLRLIYYSQIVNDFQKGDIAEGYSVSREKKESFPLTVTSAQKNPTAFYLCASIKVGEPQHFGDGTRLSIL.

The chain employs TRBV28 and TRBJ1-5, with 7 nucleotides matching TRBD1. Losses at the gene ends were 5 bases for V and 6 bases for J; bases not matched to a gene: 19. The CDR3 spans 18 residues. Germline V gene lookup returns CDR1 MDHEN and CDR2 SYDVKM. CDR3 sequence reads: CASSLLLRRRGRAQPQHF. The DNA for the CDR3 is TGTGCCAGCAGTCTCCTCCTCCGGCGGAGGGGGCGCGCTCAGCCCCAGCATTTT.

This clone was picked up one time. Other DNA sequences of this sample code for an identical CDR3. The chain carries TRBV27 and TRBJ2-7, with D possibly TRBD2 on 6 matching bases. The V and J ends lost 5 bases and 1 base respectively, with 9 bases between them. Germline values: CDR1 MNHEY, CDR2 SMNVEV (reference sequence). The CDR3 length is 13 residues. CDR3 in amino acids: CASSHGSSYEQYF. DNA of the CDR3: TGTGCCAGCAGTCACGGGAGTTCCTACGAGCAGTACTTC.